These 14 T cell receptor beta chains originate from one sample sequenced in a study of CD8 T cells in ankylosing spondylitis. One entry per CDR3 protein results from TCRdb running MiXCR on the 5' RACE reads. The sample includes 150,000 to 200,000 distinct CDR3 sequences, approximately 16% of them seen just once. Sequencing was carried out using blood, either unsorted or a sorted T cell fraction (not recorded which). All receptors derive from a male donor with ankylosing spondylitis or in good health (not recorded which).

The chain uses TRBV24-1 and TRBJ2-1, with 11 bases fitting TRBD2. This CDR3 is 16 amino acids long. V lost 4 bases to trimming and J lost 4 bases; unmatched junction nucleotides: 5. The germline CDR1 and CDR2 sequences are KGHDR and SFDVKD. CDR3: CATSDPGLAEYNEQFF. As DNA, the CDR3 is TGTGCCACCAGTGACCCGGGACTAGCGGAATACAATGAGCAGTTCTTC.

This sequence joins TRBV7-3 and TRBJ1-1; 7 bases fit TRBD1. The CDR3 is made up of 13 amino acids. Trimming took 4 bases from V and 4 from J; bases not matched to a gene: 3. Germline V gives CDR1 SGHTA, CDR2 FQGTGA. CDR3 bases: TGTGCCAGCAGCTCCGACAGGGTCACTGAAGCTTTCTTT. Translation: CASSSDRVTEAFF.

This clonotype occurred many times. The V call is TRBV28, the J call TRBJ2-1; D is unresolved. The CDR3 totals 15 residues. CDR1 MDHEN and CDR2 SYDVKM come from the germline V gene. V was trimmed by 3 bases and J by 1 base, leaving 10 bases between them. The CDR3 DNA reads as TGTGCCAGCAGTTTCCCGACTGGGTCCTACAATGAGCAGTTCTTC. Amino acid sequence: CASSFPTGSYNEQFF.

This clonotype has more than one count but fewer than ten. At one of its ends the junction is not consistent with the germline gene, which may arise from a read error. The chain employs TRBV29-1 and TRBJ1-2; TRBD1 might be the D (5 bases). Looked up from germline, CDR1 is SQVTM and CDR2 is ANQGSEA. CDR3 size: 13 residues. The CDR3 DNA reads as TGCAACGTTGATAGGGGTTCTAACTATGGCTACACCTTC. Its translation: CNVDRGSNYGYTF. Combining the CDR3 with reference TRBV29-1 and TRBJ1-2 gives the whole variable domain SAVISQKPSRDICQRGTSLTIQCQVDSQVTMMFWYRQQPGQSLTLIATANQGSEATYESGFVIDKFPISRPNLTFSTLTVSNMSPEDSSIYLCNVDRGSNYGYTFGSGTRLTVV.

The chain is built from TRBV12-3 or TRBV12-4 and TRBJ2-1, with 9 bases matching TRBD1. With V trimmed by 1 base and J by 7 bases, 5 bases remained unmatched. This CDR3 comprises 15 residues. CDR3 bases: TGTGCCAGCAGTTTAGGGACAGGGGCCATGAATGAGCAGTTCTTC. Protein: CASSLGTGAMNEQFF.

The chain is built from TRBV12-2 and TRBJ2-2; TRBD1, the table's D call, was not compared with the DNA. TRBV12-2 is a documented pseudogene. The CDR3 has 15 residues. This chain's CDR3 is CASRLAGTEHRGAVF. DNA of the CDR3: TGTGCAAGTCGCTTAGCGGGGACGGAACACCGGGGAGCTGTTTTT.

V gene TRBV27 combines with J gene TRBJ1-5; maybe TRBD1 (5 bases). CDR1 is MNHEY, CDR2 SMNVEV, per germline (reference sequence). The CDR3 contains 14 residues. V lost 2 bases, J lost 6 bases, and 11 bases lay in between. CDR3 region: CASSLRRGPQPQHF. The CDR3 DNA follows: TGTGCCAGCAGTTTACGTAGGGGACCTCAGCCCCAGCATTTT.

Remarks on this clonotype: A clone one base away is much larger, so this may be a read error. CDR3 sequence (DNA): TGTGACAGCAGTTCCGGGGGAAGCTCCTACAATGAGCAGTTCTTC. Its protein product is CDSSSGGSSYNEQFF. The rearrangement links TRBV27 to TRBJ2-1; tentatively, D is TRBD2 (6 bases). Germline values: CDR1 MNHEY, CDR2 SMNVEV (reference sequence). CDR3 length equals 15 residues.

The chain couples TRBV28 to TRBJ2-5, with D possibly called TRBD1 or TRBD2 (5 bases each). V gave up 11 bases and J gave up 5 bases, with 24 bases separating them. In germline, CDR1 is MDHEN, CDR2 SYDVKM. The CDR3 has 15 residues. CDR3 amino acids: CAGSGTEDYPETQYF. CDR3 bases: TGTGCCGGATCCGGGACGGAGGATTATCCTGAGACCCAGTACTTC. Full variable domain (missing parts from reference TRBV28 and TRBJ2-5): DVKVTQSSRYLVKRTGEKVFLECVQDMDHENMFWYRQDPGLGLRLIYFSYDVKMKEKGDIPEGYSVSREKKERFSLILESASTNQTSMYLCAGSGTEDYPETQYFGPGTRLLVL.

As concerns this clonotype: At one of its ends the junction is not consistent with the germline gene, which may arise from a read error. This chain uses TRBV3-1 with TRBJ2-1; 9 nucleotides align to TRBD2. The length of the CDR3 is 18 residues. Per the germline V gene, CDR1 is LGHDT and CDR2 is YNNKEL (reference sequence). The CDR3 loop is CASSQEFSLTSGNNGQFF. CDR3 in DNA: TGTGCCAGCAGCCAAGAATTTTCTCTGACTAGCGGTAACAATGGGCAGTTCTTC.

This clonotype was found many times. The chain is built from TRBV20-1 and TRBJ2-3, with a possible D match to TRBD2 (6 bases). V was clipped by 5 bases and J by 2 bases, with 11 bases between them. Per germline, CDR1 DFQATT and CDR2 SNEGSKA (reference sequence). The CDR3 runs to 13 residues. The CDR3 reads CSADGSYTDTQYF. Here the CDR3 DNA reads TGCAGTGCTGACGGGAGTTACACAGATACGCAGTATTTT.

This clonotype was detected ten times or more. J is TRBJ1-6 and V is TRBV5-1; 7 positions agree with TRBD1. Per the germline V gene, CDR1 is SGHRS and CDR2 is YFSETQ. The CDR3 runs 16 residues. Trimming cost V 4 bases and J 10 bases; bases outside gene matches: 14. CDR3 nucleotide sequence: TGCGCCAGCAGCCTTTACGCCACAGGGGTGAAATCACCCCTCCACTTT. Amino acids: CASSLYATGVKSPLHF.

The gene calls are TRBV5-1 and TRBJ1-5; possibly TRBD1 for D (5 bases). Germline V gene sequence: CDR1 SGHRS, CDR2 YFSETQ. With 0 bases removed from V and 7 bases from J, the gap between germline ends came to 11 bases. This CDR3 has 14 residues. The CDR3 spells CASSLAPGNQPQHF. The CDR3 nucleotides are TGCGCCAGCAGCTTGGCCCCAGGGAACCAGCCCCAGCATTTT.

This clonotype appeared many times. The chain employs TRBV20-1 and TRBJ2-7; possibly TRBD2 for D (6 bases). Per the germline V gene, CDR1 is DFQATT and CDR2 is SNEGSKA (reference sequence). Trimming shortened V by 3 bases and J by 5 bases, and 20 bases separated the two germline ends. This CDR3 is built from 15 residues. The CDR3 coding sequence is TGCAGTGCTAGCTCAGGAGGGCTAGCGTCTGACGAGCAGTACTTC. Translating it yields CSASSGGLASDEQYF.